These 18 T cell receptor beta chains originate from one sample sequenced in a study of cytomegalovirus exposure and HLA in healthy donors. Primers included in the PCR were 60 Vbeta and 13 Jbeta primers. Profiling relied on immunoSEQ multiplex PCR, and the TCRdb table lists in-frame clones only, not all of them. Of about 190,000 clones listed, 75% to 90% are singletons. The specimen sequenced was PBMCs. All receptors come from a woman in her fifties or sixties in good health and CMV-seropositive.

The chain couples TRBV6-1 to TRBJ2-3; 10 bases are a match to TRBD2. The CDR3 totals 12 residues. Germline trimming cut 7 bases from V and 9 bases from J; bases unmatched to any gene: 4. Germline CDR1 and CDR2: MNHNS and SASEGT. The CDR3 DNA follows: TGTGCCAGCAAACTAGCGGGGACGACGCAGTATTTT. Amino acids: CASKLAGTTQYF.

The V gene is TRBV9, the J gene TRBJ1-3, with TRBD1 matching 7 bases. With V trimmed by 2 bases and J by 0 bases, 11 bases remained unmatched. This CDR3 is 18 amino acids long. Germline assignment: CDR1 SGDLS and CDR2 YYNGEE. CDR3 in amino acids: CASSVDPGGPSSGNTIYF. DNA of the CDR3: TGTGCCAGCAGCGTTGATCCAGGGGGACCTAGCTCTGGAAACACCATATATTTT.

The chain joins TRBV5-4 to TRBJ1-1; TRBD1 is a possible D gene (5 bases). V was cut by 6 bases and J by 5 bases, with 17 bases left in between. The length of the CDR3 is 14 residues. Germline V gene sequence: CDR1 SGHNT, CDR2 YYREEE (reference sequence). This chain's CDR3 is CASTRGGLETEAFF. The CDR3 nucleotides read TGTGCCAGCACTCGGGGGGGGTTGGAGACTGAAGCTTTCTTT.

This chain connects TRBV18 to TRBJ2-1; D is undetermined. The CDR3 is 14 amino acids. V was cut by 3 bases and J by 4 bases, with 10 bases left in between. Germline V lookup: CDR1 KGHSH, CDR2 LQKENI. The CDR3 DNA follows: TGTGCCAGCTCACCGTCGGCAGGATACAATGAGCAGTTCTTC. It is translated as CASSPSAGYNEQFF.

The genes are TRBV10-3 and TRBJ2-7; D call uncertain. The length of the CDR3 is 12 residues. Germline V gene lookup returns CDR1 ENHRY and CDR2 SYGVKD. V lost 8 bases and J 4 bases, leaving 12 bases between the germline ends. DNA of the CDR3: TGTGCCATCGGCCCGGGTGCGTACGAGCAGTACTTC. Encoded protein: CAIGPGAYEQYF.

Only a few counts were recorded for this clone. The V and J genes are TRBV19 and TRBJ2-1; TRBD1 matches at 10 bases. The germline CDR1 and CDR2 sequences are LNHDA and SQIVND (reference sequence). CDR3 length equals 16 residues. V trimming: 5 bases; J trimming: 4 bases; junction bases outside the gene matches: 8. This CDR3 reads CASSGPGQGKYNEQFF. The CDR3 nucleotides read TGTGCCAGTAGTGGCCCGGGACAGGGGAAATACAATGAGCAGTTCTTC. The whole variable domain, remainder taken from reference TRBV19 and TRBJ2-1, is DGGITQSPKYLFRKEGQNVTLSCEQNLNHDAMYWYRQDPGQGLRLIYYSQIVNDFQKGDIAEGYSVSREKKESFPLTVTSAQKNPTAFYLCASSGPGQGKYNEQFFGPGTRLTVL.

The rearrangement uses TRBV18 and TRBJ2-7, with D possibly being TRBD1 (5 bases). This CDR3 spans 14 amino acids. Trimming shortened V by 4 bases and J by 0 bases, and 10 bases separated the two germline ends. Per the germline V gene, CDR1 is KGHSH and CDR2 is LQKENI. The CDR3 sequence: CASSLDSSSYEQYF. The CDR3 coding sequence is TGTGCCAGCTCACTAGACAGTAGCTCCTACGAGCAGTACTTC.

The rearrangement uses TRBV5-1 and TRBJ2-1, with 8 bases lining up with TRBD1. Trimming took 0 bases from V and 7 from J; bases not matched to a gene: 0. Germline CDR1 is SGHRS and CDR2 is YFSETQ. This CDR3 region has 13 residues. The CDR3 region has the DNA TGCGCCAGCAGCTTGGGGACAGGGAATGAGCAGTTCTTC. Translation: CASSLGTGNEQFF.

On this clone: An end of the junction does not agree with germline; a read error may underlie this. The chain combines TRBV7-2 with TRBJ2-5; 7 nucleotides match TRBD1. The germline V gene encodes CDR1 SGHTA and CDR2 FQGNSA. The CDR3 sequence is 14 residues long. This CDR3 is CASSLHRGMETQYF. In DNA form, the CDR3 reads TGCGCCAGCAGCTTGCACAGGGGTATGGAGACCCAGTACTTC.

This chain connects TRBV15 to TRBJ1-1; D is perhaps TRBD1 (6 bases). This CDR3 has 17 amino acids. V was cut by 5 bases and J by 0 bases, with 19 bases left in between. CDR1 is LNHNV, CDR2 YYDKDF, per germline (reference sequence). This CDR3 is CATSQDRTSIMNTEAFF. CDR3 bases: TGTGCCACCAGCCAAGACAGGACATCTATCATGAACACTGAAGCTTTCTTT.

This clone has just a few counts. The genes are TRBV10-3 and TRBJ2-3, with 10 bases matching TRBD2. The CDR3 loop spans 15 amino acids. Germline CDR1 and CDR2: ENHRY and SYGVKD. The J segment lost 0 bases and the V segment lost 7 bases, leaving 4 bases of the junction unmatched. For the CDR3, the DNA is TGTGCCATCAAGCCGACTAGCGGGAGCACAGATACGCAGTATTTT. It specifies CAIKPTSGSTDTQYF.

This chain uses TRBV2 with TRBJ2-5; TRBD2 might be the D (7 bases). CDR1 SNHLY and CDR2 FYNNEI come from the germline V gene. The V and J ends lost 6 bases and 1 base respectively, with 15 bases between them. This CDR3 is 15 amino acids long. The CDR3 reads CASRGRGGSQETQYF. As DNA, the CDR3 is TGTGCCAGCAGGGGGAGGGGGGGATCCCAAGAGACCCAGTACTTC.

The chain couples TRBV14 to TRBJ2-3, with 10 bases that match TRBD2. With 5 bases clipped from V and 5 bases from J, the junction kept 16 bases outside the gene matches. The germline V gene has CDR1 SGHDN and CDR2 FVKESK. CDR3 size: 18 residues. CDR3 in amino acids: CASSYRRTGTSVGDTQYF. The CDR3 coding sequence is TGTGCCAGCAGCTATAGAAGAACCGGGACTAGCGTAGGAGATACGCAGTATTTT.

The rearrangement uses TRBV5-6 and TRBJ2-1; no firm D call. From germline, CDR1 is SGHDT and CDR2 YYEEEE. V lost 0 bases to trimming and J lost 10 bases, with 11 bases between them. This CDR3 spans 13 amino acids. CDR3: CASSLASRVEQFF. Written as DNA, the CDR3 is TGTGCCAGCAGCTTGGCGTCTCGGGTAGAGCAGTTCTTC.

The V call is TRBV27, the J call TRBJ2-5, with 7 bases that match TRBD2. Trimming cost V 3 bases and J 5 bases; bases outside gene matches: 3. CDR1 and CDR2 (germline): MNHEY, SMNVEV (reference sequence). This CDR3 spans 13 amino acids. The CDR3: CASSLRGGETQYF. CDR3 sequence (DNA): TGTGCCAGCAGTTTGCGGGGAGGGGAGACCCAGTACTTC.

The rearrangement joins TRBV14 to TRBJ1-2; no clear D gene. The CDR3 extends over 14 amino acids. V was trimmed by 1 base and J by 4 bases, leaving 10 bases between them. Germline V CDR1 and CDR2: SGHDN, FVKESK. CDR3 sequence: CASSQAGSTYGYTF. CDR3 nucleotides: TGTGCCAGCAGCCAAGCCGGGTCAACCTATGGCTACACCTTC.

The CDR3 spells CASSVEASASGLGVNTQYF. The CDR3 DNA follows: TGTGCCAGCAGCGTAGAGGCTTCGGCTAGCGGGTTAGGGGTGAATACGCAGTATTTT. The chain couples TRBV9 to TRBJ2-3, with TRBD2 matching over 8 bases. The germline gives CDR1 SGDLS, CDR2 YYNGEE. The CDR3 loop spans 19 amino acids. J gave up 7 bases and V 0 bases, and 19 bases lay outside the gene matches.

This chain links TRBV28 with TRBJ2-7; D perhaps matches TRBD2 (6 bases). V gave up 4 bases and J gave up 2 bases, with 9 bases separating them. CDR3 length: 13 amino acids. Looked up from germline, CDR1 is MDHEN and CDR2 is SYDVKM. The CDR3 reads CASSSGLTYEQYF. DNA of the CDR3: TGTGCCAGCAGTTCCGGACTAACCTACGAGCAGTACTTC.